Presented here are 5 T cell receptor beta chains from one specimen sequenced in a study of beta chain features in type 1 diabetes. Reverse transcription of all isolated RNA meant that expressed TCRB transcripts were sequenced. The table came from immunoSEQ multiplex PCR; TCRdb's copy has only in-frame clones and leaves some out. The sample has hundreds of thousands of clones; about 30% are singletons. Sequences were obtained from naive CD4+ T cells from blood. The receptors were sampled from a man between 18 and 29 years old in good health.

This rearrangement joins TRBV28 to TRBJ2-6; D not certain. The CDR3 has 15 amino acids. Per the germline V gene, CDR1 is MDHEN and CDR2 is SYDVKM. The ends were cut back, 0 bases at V and 4 bases at J, with 7 bases in the middle. The CDR3 DNA is TGTGCCAGCAGTTTATGGTCGGACGGGGCCAACGTCCTGACTTTC. This codes for CASSLWSDGANVLTF. Combining the CDR3 with reference TRBV28 and TRBJ2-6 gives the whole variable domain DVKVTQSSRYLVKRTGEKVFLECVQDMDHENMFWYRQDPGLGLRLIYFSYDVKMKEKGDIPEGYSVSREKKERFSLILESASTNQTSMYLCASSLWSDGANVLTFGAGSRLTVL.

The chain is built from TRBV5-6 and TRBJ2-5; 10 nucleotides align to TRBD2. Germline CDR1 SGHDT, CDR2 YYEEEE. The junction had 9 bases not matched to a gene; V was cut back by 0 bases and J by 4 bases. The CDR3 loop spans 17 amino acids. In nucleotides, the CDR3 is TGTGCCAGCAGCTTGGCACGTCTGAGCGGGAGGGGAGAGACCCAGTACTTC. Its translation: CASSLARLSGRGETQYF.

This clone appeared a few times. Other nucleotide sequences from this sample produce the same CDR3. This chain connects TRBV2 to TRBJ2-7; D might be TRBD2 (5 bases). The CDR3 is 13 residues long. Germline V gene data show CDR1 as SNHLY and CDR2 as FYNNEI. V gave up 4 bases and J gave up 0 bases, with 7 bases separating them. This chain's CDR3 is CASSVDSSYEQYF. CDR3 DNA sequence: TGTGCCAGCAGTGTGGACTCCTCCTACGAGCAGTACTTC.

This clone was counted only a few times. The V gene is TRBV16, the J gene TRBJ1-2; D is ambiguous. V was trimmed by 0 bases and J by 8 bases, leaving 13 bases between them. The CDR3 covers 14 residues. Germline-derived CDR1 and CDR2 are KGHSY and FQNENV. The CDR3 nucleotides are TGTGCCAGCAGCCAATCTGGATCCCTCTGGGGCTACACCTTC. It specifies CASSQSGSLWGYTF.

The CDR3: CASRDSVHNEQFF. For the CDR3, the DNA is TGTGCCAGCCGGGACAGTGTGCACAATGAGCAGTTCTTC. The V gene is TRBV25-1, the J gene TRBJ2-1, with 7 nucleotides matching TRBD1. The CDR3 is 13 amino acids. The ends lost 8 bases at V and 5 bases at J; junction bases unmatched: 6. Germline CDR1 and CDR2: MGHDK and SYGVNS.